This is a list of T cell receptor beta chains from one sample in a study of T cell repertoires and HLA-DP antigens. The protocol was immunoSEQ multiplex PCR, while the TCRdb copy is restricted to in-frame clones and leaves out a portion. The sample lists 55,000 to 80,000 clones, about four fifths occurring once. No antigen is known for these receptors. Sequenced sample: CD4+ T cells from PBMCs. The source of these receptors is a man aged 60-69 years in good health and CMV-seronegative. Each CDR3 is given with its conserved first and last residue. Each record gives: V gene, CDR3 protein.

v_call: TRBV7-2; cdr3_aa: CASSLQGGSPLHF
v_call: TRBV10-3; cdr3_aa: CAISASGSNYGYTF
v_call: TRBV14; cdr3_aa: CASSRPTTGIRNTEAFF
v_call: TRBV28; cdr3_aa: CASSLTRDRDMNTEAFF
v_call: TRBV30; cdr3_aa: CAWSRGRNNEQFF
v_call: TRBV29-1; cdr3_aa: CSVTSLGAAGELFF
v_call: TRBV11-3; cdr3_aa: CASTFSSGGPETQYF
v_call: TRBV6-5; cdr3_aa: CASSQQRATDTQYF
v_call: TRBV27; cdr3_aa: CASSTTRQRGYTF
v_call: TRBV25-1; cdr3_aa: CASSEFGPRRGGYTF
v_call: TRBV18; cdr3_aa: CASSPLSSGANVLTF
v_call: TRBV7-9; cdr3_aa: CASSWAGSRGTEAFF
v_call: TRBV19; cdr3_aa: CASSPGVSGNTIYF
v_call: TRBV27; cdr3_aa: CVSSLLGTGRGNEQFF
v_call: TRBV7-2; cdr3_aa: CASQAWGLADNEQFF
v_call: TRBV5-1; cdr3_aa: CASSLERAGSYNEQFF
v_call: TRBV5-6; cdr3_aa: CASSLVGQGGGNTIYF
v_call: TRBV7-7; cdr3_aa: CASSPLAGVETQYF
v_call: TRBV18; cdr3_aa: CASSQQFGSYNSPLHF
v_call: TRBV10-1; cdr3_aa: CASSVGASTDTQYF
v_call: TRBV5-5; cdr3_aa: CASSLSTHYTGELFF
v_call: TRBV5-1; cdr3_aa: CASSSENNEQFF
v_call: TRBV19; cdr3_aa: CASSRQGAAETQYF
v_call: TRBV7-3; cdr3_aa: CASSIRQGASDGYTF
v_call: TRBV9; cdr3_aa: CASSPPGLAGRRVNEQFF
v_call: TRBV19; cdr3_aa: CASSHTPGQTNSPLHF
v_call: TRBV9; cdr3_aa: CASSVVANGLNEQFF
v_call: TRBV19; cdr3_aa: CASSTRQSGYTF
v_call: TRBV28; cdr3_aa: CASISGGNYGYTF
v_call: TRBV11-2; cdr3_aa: CASRHRVHEQYF
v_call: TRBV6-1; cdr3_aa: CASRRTAGGEKLFF
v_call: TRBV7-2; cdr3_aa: CASSLPTGTTDTQYF
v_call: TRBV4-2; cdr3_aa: CASSVGTEQETQYF
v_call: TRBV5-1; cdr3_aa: CASSFRGQTEAFF
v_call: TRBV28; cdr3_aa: CANSVVGGINF
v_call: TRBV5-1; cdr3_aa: CASRRYNEQFF
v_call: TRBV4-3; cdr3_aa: CASSPDRGGGYGSTDTQYF
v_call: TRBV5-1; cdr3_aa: CASSPRTGGDNEQFF
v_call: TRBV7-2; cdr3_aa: CASSFETDRAGELFF
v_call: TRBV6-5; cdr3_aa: CASSSHRVEGEAFF
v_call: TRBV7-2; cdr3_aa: CASSPPGQANTGELFF